This is a list of T cell receptor beta chains from one sample in a study of cytotoxic CD8 clonotypes in ibrutinib-treated CLL. Data came from immunoSEQ multiplex PCR; TCRdb stores just in-frame clones and leaves some out. The sample lists approximately 92,000 clones; 60% to 80% were seen once. The material was PBMCs, obtained after 24 months of ibrutinib treatment. The receptors derive from a human donor with chronic lymphocytic leukemia. Each CDR3 is given with its conserved first and last residue. A D gene is named only where the DNA matches it firmly. Not all rows give a size; the values are once, few, many and, for expanded clones, a class.

j_call	d_call	clone_size	v_call	cdr3_aa	cdr3_nt
TRBJ2-3	TRBD2	-	TRBV5-4	CASSQSAGGDTQYF	TGTGCCAGCAGCCAATCTGCGGGGGGGGATACGCAGTATTTT
TRBJ2-5	-	-	TRBV11-2	CASREGETQYF	TGTGCCAGCAGGGAGGGGGAGACCCAGTACTTC
TRBJ2-1	TRBD2	few	TRBV5-5	CASSSPGLAGVKEQFF	TGTGCCAGCAGCTCGCCGGGACTAGCGGGAGTGAAAGAGCAGTTCTTC
TRBJ1-2	-	-	TRBV28	CASSIGGSYGYTF	TGTGCCAGCTCCATTGGAGGTAGCTATGGCTACACCTTC
TRBJ1-1	TRBD1	-	TRBV2	CASSPDRGRGTEAFF	TGTGCCAGCAGTCCTGACAGGGGGCGGGGCACTGAAGCTTTCTTT
TRBJ1-3	TRBD1	-	TRBV2	CASSLDRGTGNTIYF	TGTGCCAGCAGTCTAGACAGGGGGACTGGAAACACCATATATTTT
TRBJ1-2	TRBD1	-	TRBV28	CASSLDGRGRRYGYTF	TGTGCCAGCAGTTTAGATGGGAGGGGGCGCAGATATGGCTACACCTTC
TRBJ2-7	-	-	TRBV15	CATSPLGIASSYEQYF	TGTGCCACCAGCCCGCTCGGAATTGCCTCCTCCTACGAGCAGTACTTC
TRBJ1-3	-	-	TRBV4-2	CASSQESGGLQNTIYF	TGTGCCAGCAGCCAAGAGTCGGGGGGTTTACAAAACACCATATATTTT
TRBJ2-7	TRBD1	-	TRBV5-5	CASSPIGTGTYEQYF	TGTGCCAGCAGCCCAATAGGGACAGGGACCTACGAGCAGTACTTC
TRBJ2-7	TRBD2	-	TRBV27	CASTLTSASYEQYF	TGTGCCAGCACCCTGACTAGCGCCTCCTACGAGCAGTACTTC
TRBJ2-3	TRBD2	-	TRBV28	CASRWTSGVTDTQYF	TGTGCCAGCAGGTGGACTAGCGGAGTTACAGATACGCAGTATTTT
TRBJ1-1	-	-	TRBV28	CASLHPRGNTEAFF	TGTGCCAGCCTACACCCCCGGGGGAACACTGAAGCTTTCTTT